This TCR beta chain is drawn from a study of tissue T cells after allogeneic stem cell transplantation. Points from the study as a whole: Which tissue TCRs were alloreactive or antigen-specific was not determined. Some clones might be persisting host cells.

This clone appeared a few times. Its antigen remains unidentified. Mouse gene names apply. The read is 1 residue too short to cover the CDR3 end, so that end is filled in from the germline J gene. As to time point: mouse harvest day 14 after allogeneic transplant. The graft held 10^6 splenic CD5+ T cells and 10^7 T-cell-depleted bone marrow cells. Mice had MHC-mismatched B6 into BALB/c GVHD, sampled day 7 or 14. The CDR3 contains 13 residues. CDR1 and CDR2 from the germline V gene are KGHPV and FQNQEV (reference sequence). V lost 6 bases and J 0 bases, leaving 5 bases between the germline ends. TCRdb's copy holds only in-frame clones and misses some; the assay was immunoSEQ multiplex PCR. Among over 5,500 clones listed, 40% to 50% were seen once.

The TCR originated in a female BALB/c mouse given C57BL/6 T cells with graft-versus-host disease after an allogeneic hematopoietic cell transplant. The sequencing input was gut tissue. The genes are TRBV26 and TRBJ1-4; the D gene is possibly TRBD1 (5 bases). The sequenced part of the CDR3 DNA is TGTGCCAGCAGGGACATTTCCAACGAAAGATTATTT. The encoded protein is CASRDISNERLF. The entire CDR3 protein is CASRDISNERLFF.